This TCR beta chain was captured by sequencing in a study of blood T cell repertoires in COVID-19. Background on the study: Researchers got acute and convalescent COVID-19 samples from the United States, Italy and Spain.

In assigning cohorts, the study relied on participant-reported clinical history. The CDR3 has 15 residues. Germline CDR1 is SGHTA and CDR2 is FQGNSA. With V trimmed by 5 bases and J by 6 bases, 9 bases remained unmatched. In the source study's methods: Reference gene primers were amplified, and this amplification served to estimate nucleated cell counts. Libraries were prepared by immunoSEQ multiplex PCR; TCRdb keeps only in-frame clonotypes and omits some of them. V, J and clone size are taken as reported in that table, and D and trimming were inferred from the DNA itself. The data contain around 300,000 clones, roughly 85% of them singletons.

The sample comprised PBMCs or T cells enriched from blood (not recorded which). This chain connects TRBV7-2 to TRBJ1-4; 7 nucleotides line up with TRBD1. The receptor was derived from a woman in her fifties or sixties who had recovered from COVID-19. Written as DNA, the CDR3 is TGTGCCAGCAGCCCTTTACAGGGGCGGGATGAAAAACTGTTTTTT. Its translation: CASSPLQGRDEKLFF.